The 14 T cell receptor beta chains presented below share a single source sample, sequenced in a study of shared clonotypes between healthy human individuals. Produced via immunoSEQ multiplex PCR; TCRdb's table is partial and in-frame only. The sample lists roughly 1,100,000 clones, 60% to 80% occurring once. Source material: memory CD4+ T cells sorted from blood. The sample's subset: CD45RA-negative fraction. The receptors were gathered from a man younger than 30 in good health.

The chain has TRBV2 and TRBJ2-3, with D unresolved. Germline CDR1 SNHLY, CDR2 FYNNEI. The V and J ends lost 6 bases and 2 bases respectively, with 9 bases between them. This CDR3 has 13 residues. CDR3 in amino acids: CASSLPITDTQYF. CDR3 nucleotides: TGTGCCAGCAGCCTTCCTATCACAGATACGCAGTATTTT. The whole variable domain, filled in from reference TRBV2 and TRBJ2-3, reads EPEVTQTPSHQVTQMGQEVILRCVPISNHLYFYWYRQILGQKVEFLVSFYNNEISEKSEIFDDQFSVERPDGSNFTLKIRSTKLEDSAMYFCASSLPITDTQYFGPGTRLTVL.

The rearrangement joins TRBV30 to TRBJ2-3; D gene ambiguous. Trimming removed 4 bases at V and 4 bases at J, with 9 bases between. In germline, CDR1 is GTSNPN, CDR2 SVGIG (reference sequence). The CDR3 has 12 amino acids. CDR3 loop: CAWTRYSDTQYF. As DNA, the CDR3 is TGTGCCTGGACCCGATATTCAGATACGCAGTATTTT.

In its sample, this clone was seen many times. This rearrangement joins TRBV7-9 to TRBJ1-4, with no clear D. Germline V lookup: CDR1 SEHNR, CDR2 FQNEAQ (reference sequence). The V end lost 2 bases, the J end lost 7 bases, and 17 bases lay between the germline ends. CDR3 length equals 16 residues. DNA of the CDR3: TGTGCCAGCAGCTTAAATGGCCGGCAAGGGAGTGAAAAACTGTTTTTT. This gives the protein CASSLNGRQGSEKLFF.

The chain has TRBV29-1 and TRBJ2-1; D is possibly TRBD2 (6 bases). Germline V CDR1 and CDR2: SQVTM, ANQGSEA. CDR3 size: 17 residues. The V end was cut by 6 bases, the J end by 4 bases, with 25 bases between. CDR3: CSVGHRRVDGDYNEQFF. The CDR3 nucleotides read TGCAGCGTCGGTCATAGGAGGGTCGACGGCGATTACAATGAGCAGTTCTTC.

This chain uses TRBV5-1 with TRBJ2-3; 8 positions agree with TRBD2. J was trimmed by 6 bases and V by 3 bases; bases with no gene match: 12. This CDR3 has 16 amino acids. Germline lookup yields CDR1 SGHRS and CDR2 YFSETQ. The CDR3 nucleotides are TGCGCCAGCAGCTCGGGGGTTAGCGGGGTTAGCGATACGCAGTATTTT. Translation: CASSSGVSGVSDTQYF.

The chain joins TRBV10-3 to TRBJ1-2; D uncertain. V lost 3 bases and J lost 4, with 9 bases in between. The CDR3 is made up of 13 amino acids. CDR1 ENHRY and CDR2 SYGVKD come from the germline V gene. Written as DNA, the CDR3 is TGTGCCATCAGTGACGGGCCGGGCTATGGCTACACCTTC. Translated, it gives CAISDGPGYGYTF.

This clone was counted once. The genes are TRBV14 and TRBJ2-1; D is undetermined. Trimming left V 5 bases short and J 0 bases short, with 8 bases between. Germline CDR1 and CDR2: SGHDN and FVKESK. This CDR3 is 14 amino acids long. CDR3 DNA: TGTGCCAGCAGCACTCTCGTCTCCTACAATGAGCAGTTCTTC. Translation gives CASSTLVSYNEQFF.

This sequence joins TRBV5-8 and TRBJ1-5, with D unclear. CDR1 is SGHTS, CDR2 YDEGEE, per germline. V dropped 0 bases and J dropped 2 bases, with 9 bases sitting between them. This CDR3 has 15 amino acids. DNA for the CDR3: TGTGCCAGCAGCTTGGAAATCGATGGCAATCAGCCCCAGCATTTT. This codes for CASSLEIDGNQPQHF.

The genes are TRBV28 and TRBJ2-1; 10 bases match TRBD2. V lost 7 bases to trimming and J lost 1 base; unmatched junction nucleotides: 10. Germline assignment: CDR1 MDHEN and CDR2 SYDVKM. The CDR3 length is 17 residues. The CDR3 coding sequence is TGTGCCAGCAATCGGCTAGCGGGGGCCTCGTCCTACAATGAGCAGTTCTTC. Residues: CASNRLAGASSYNEQFF. The full variable domain, completed using reference TRBV28 and TRBJ2-1, is DVKVTQSSRYLVKRTGEKVFLECVQDMDHENMFWYRQDPGLGLRLIYFSYDVKMKEKGDIPEGYSVSREKKERFSLILESASTNQTSMYLCASNRLAGASSYNEQFFGPGTRLTVL.

V is TRBV5-1 and J is TRBJ2-7; 10 bases are shared with TRBD2. Trimming at V came to 5 bases and at J to 2 bases, leaving 13 bases not matched to a gene. Germline lookup yields CDR1 SGHRS and CDR2 YFSETQ. This CDR3 contains 17 residues. The CDR3 loop is CASRIGPSGGQPYEQYF. In DNA form, the CDR3 reads TGCGCCAGCAGAATAGGCCCTAGCGGGGGCCAACCCTACGAGCAGTACTTC. Combining the CDR3 with reference TRBV5-1 and TRBJ2-7 gives the whole variable domain KAGVTQTPRYLIKTRGQQVTLSCSPISGHRSVSWYQQTPGQGLQFLFEYFSETQRNKGNFPGRFSGRQFSNSRSEMNVSTLELGDSALYLCASRIGPSGGQPYEQYFGPGTRLTVT.

The chain links TRBV6-1 to TRBJ2-7, with 11 bases lining up with TRBD1. Per germline, CDR1 MNHNS and CDR2 SASEGT. Unmatched junction bases numbered 7, after V lost 8 bases and J lost 4 bases. This CDR3 region has 14 residues. CDR3 sequence (DNA): TGTGCCAGCTGCTGGACAGGGGGCGGGTACGAGCAGTACTTC. Translated, it gives CASCWTGGGYEQYF.

The J gene is TRBJ2-3, the V gene TRBV5-1, with D uncertain. Per the germline V gene, CDR1 is SGHRS and CDR2 is YFSETQ. Between the trimmed V and J ends, which lost 2 bases and 1 base, there was a span of 8 bases. The CDR3 has 14 residues. The CDR3 DNA follows: TGCGCCAGCAGCTTTTGGTTAGGCACAGATACGCAGTATTTT. Amino acid sequence: CASSFWLGTDTQYF. Looking up the rest from reference TRBV5-1 and TRBJ2-3 gives the full variable domain: KAGVTQTPRYLIKTRGQQVTLSCSPISGHRSVSWYQQTPGQGLQFLFEYFSETQRNKGNFPGRFSGRQFSNSRSEMNVSTLELGDSALYLCASSFWLGTDTQYFGPGTRLTVL.

Ten or more counts support this clone. The V call is TRBV7-2, the J call TRBJ1-1, with D unresolved. The CDR3 runs to 15 residues. Germline V gene data show CDR1 as SGHTA and CDR2 as FQGNSA. V lost 8 bases to trimming and J lost 5 bases, with 21 bases between them. The CDR3 region is CASQPFGPGDTEAFF. CDR3 bases: TGTGCCAGCCAACCTTTCGGACCTGGGGATACTGAAGCTTTCTTT.

Only a few counts were recorded for this clone. The gene calls are TRBV7-2 and TRBJ1-1; D gene unclear. This CDR3 spans 13 amino acids. Trimming removed 6 bases from V and 2 bases from J, with 10 bases in between. In germline, CDR1 is SGHTA, CDR2 FQGNSA. CDR3 amino acids: CASSSQTNTEAFF. The CDR3 DNA follows: TGTGCCAGCAGTTCCCAAACCAACACTGAAGCTTTCTTT. The variable domain in full, with the rest retrieved from reference TRBV7-2 and TRBJ1-1, is GAGVSQSPSNKVTEKGKDVELRCDPISGHTALYWYRQSLGQGLEFLIYFQGNSAPDKSGLPSDRFSAERTGGSVSTLTIQRTQQEDSAVYLCASSSQTNTEAFFGQGTRLTVV.